This T cell receptor beta chain was recorded in a study of cytomegalovirus exposure and HLA in healthy donors. The PCR was carried out with 60 Vbeta primers and 13 Jbeta primers. Data came from immunoSEQ multiplex PCR; TCRdb stores just in-frame clones and leaves some out. The table has under 300,000 clones, approximately 70% seen once; the top ten hold 2% to 2.5%. About this clone: Its matching antigen is unknown.

Findings and caveats of the study: Reportedly, fewer N-insertions than the roughly 600-donor mean appeared in an Asian-associated ancestry cluster in a later analysis. Follow-up analysis later connected one missense variant in DCLRE1C with trimming of TCR beta V- and J-genes.

The CDR3 spans 17 residues. The V gene's germline CDR1 is LNHDA and CDR2 SQIVND (reference sequence). Trimming removed 0 bases from V and 3 bases from J, with 14 bases in between. The chain uses TRBV19 and TRBJ2-2; possible D gene TRBD2, 7 bases. The sample consisted of PBMCs. The receptor's source is a female donor in good health and CMV-seronegative. This CDR3 is CASSIDRGGGDTGELFF. The CDR3 nucleotides are TGTGCCAGTAGTATAGATCGTGGGGGGGGCGACACCGGGGAGCTGTTTTTT.